This T cell receptor (beta chain) derives from a study of blood T cell repertoires in COVID-19. Study details: COVID-19 samples from acute and convalescent phases originated in the United States, Italy and Spain. PBMCs, B-cell-depleted T cells, or T cells were the source of the cDNA or gDNA that made up the material.

Germline loops: CDR1 ENHRY, CDR2 SYGVKD. Trimming pared 7 bases from V and 5 bases from J, leaving 8 bases between. CDR3 length: 12 residues. Individuals aged about 18 to 100 years were recruited from 24 US areas. As processed by the authors: From reference gene primer amplification, estimates of nucleated cell counts were derived. Libraries were prepared by immunoSEQ multiplex PCR; TCRdb keeps only in-frame clonotypes and omits some of them. V and J calls and clone size follow that table, whereas D and trimming were derived from the DNA. The sample shows around 180,000 clones, under 90% of them seen only once.

Sequencing input: PBMCs or T cells enriched from blood (not recorded which). The V and J genes are TRBV10-3 and TRBJ2-2; D is undetermined. This TCR was recovered from a middle-aged man who had recovered from COVID-19. The CDR3 spells CAINAATGELFF. For the CDR3, the DNA is TGTGCCATCAACGCCGCGACCGGGGAGCTGTTTTTT.